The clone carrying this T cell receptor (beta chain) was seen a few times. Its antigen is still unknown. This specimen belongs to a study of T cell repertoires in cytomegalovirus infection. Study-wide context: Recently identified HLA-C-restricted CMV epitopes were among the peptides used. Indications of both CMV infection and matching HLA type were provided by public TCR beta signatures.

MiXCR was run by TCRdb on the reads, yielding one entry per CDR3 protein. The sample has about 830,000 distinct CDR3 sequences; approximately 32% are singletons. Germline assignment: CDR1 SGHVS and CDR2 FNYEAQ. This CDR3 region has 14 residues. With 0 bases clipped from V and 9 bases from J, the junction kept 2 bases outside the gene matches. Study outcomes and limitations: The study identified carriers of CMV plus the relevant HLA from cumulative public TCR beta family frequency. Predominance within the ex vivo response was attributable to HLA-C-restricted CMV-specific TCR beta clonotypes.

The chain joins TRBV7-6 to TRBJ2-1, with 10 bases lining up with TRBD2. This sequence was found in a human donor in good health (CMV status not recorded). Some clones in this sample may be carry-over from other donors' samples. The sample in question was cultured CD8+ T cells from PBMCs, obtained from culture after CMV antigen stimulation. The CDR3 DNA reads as TGTGCCAGCAGCTTAGCGGCTAGCGGGGGTGAGCAGTTCTTC. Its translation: CASSLAASGGEQFF.